Listed here are 18 T cell receptor beta chains from one sample, sequenced in a study of OX40 agonist ivuxolimab in advanced cancers. This table comes from immunoSEQ multiplex PCR, and its TCRdb copy is limited to in-frame clones, with some not included. The data contain 55,000 to 75,000 clones, around 80% of them singletons. The material was CD4+ or CD8+ T cells sorted from blood, obtained in a trial of the OX40 agonist ivuxolimab. Every receptor here comes from an adult with an advanced solid tumor such as melanoma, head and neck, liver or kidney cancer.

This clone came up once. CDR3 residues: CASSLGGAGSPLHF. CDR3 in DNA: TGTGCCAGCAGTTTAGGGGGGGCTGGATCACCCCTCCACTTT. V usage is TRBV28 and J usage is TRBJ1-6, with TRBD1 as a possible D gene (6 bases). Germline V gives CDR1 MDHEN, CDR2 SYDVKM. V shed 2 bases and J shed 10 bases, with 12 bases lying between them. This CDR3 contains 14 residues.

This chain connects TRBV7-2 to TRBJ2-1; 8 positions agree with TRBD2. CDR3 length equals 17 residues. The trim removed 4 bases at V and 0 bases at J, leaving 8 bases unmatched. Germline values: CDR1 SGHTA, CDR2 FQGNSA. CDR3 in amino acids: CASSYTSGAGSYNEQFF. The CDR3 DNA is TGTGCCAGCAGCTACACTAGCGGAGCCGGCTCCTACAATGAGCAGTTCTTC.

This clone was seen only a few times. The chain carries TRBV29-1 and TRBJ1-6; the D is unclear. Germline assignment: CDR1 SQVTM and CDR2 ANQGSEA. This CDR3 has 12 amino acids. Trimming pared 6 bases from V and 10 bases from J, leaving 13 bases between. The CDR3 loop is CSVRDVGSPLHF. The DNA of the CDR3 is TGCAGCGTGAGAGATGTGGGATCACCCCTCCACTTT.

This chain joins TRBV28 and TRBJ1-5, with 8 nucleotides matching TRBD1. Germline CDR1 and CDR2: MDHEN and SYDVKM. This CDR3 region has 17 residues. Trimming at V came to 0 bases and at J to 9 bases, leaving 13 bases not matched to a gene. The CDR3 reads CASSLWSDRVTDAPQHF. The CDR3, as DNA: TGTGCCAGCAGTTTATGGTCGGACAGGGTAACCGATGCGCCCCAGCATTTT. The full variable domain, rest sourced from reference TRBV28 and TRBJ1-5, is DVKVTQSSRYLVKRTGEKVFLECVQDMDHENMFWYRQDPGLGLRLIYFSYDVKMKEKGDIPEGYSVSREKKERFSLILESASTNQTSMYLCASSLWSDRVTDAPQHFGDGTRLSIL.

This chain links TRBV7-2 with TRBJ2-1, with TRBD1 matching over 7 bases. Germline assignment: CDR1 SGHTA and CDR2 FQGNSA. The V segment lost 5 bases and the J segment 4 bases; nucleotides outside the gene matches: 8. The CDR3 has 15 amino acids. This CDR3 is CASSRDRALYNEQFF. The CDR3 DNA follows: TGTGCCAGCAGCCGGGACAGAGCCTTATACAATGAGCAGTTCTTC. The full variable domain, its missing parts supplied by reference TRBV7-2 and TRBJ2-1, is GAGVSQSPSNKVTEKGKDVELRCDPISGHTALYWYRQSLGQGLEFLIYFQGNSAPDKSGLPSDRFSAERTGGSVSTLTIQRTQQEDSAVYLCASSRDRALYNEQFFGPGTRLTVL.

The V gene is TRBV11-2, the J gene TRBJ2-1; D might be TRBD2 (6 bases). From germline, CDR1 is SGHAT and CDR2 FQNNGV. This CDR3 is 16 amino acids long. Trimming cost V 6 bases and J 5 bases, with 20 bases left between them. The CDR3 DNA sequence: TGTGCCAGCAGGCCATTACGGGAGACGGCCGACAATGAGCAGTTCTTC. This gives the protein CASRPLRETADNEQFF.

About this clone: The sample contains more than one DNA sequence encoding this CDR3. This chain links TRBV9 with TRBJ1-2; 9 bases agree with TRBD1. This CDR3 comprises 15 residues. Germline-derived CDR1 and CDR2 are SGDLS and YYNGEE. The V and J ends lost 2 bases and 8 bases, in that order; junction bases with no gene match: 10. In DNA, the CDR3 is TGTGCCAGCAGCGTGATAGACAGGGGGTGGGGGGGCTACACCTTC. As protein: CASSVIDRGWGGYTF.

For the CDR3, the DNA is TGTGCCAGCAGTGAAGATCTGGAAAGGGGCTATGGCTACACCTTC. Translation gives CASSEDLERGYGYTF. V is TRBV6-1 and J is TRBJ1-2; possibly TRBD1 for D (5 bases). This CDR3 is built from 15 residues. From germline, CDR1 is MNHNS and CDR2 SASEGT. Trimming took 1 base from V and 4 from J, leaving 13 bases between them.

The chain carries TRBV28 and TRBJ1-1, with no clear D. CDR1 MDHEN and CDR2 SYDVKM come from the germline V gene. V was shortened by 1 base and J by 1 base, with 7 bases between the two germline ends. The CDR3 consists of 14 residues. CDR3 in amino acids: CASSLSWKNTEAFF. The CDR3 nucleotides are TGTGCCAGCAGTTTATCGTGGAAGAACACTGAAGCTTTCTTT.

The rearrangement joins TRBV2 to TRBJ2-2; D gene ambiguous. The CDR3 extends over 14 amino acids. Trimming stripped 6 bases from V and 0 bases from J, with 8 bases between. Germline V gives CDR1 SNHLY, CDR2 FYNNEI. The CDR3 DNA follows: TGTGCCAGCAGGGTGATCGCGAACACCGGGGAGCTGTTTTTT. Its translation is CASRVIANTGELFF.

This rearrangement joins TRBV7-2 to TRBJ2-1, with TRBD2 matching 13 bases. Germline lookup yields CDR1 SGHTA and CDR2 FQGNSA. V was pared by 5 bases and J by 10 bases, with 8 bases of the junction left unmatched. CDR3 length equals 15 residues. The CDR3 DNA follows: TGTGCCAGCAGCCCTCGGACTAGCGGGAGCAGGGAGCAGTTCTTC. This gives the protein CASSPRTSGSREQFF.

The rearrangement joins TRBV5-4 to TRBJ2-7; 10 bases line up with TRBD1. The CDR3 extends over 16 amino acids. The V and J ends lost 4 bases and 1 base, in that order; junction bases with no gene match: 8. The germline V gene encodes CDR1 SGHNT and CDR2 YYREEE (reference sequence). CDR3 amino acids: CASSVMTGGESYEQYF. CDR3 in DNA: TGTGCCAGCAGCGTAATGACAGGGGGCGAATCCTACGAGCAGTACTTC.

The chain has TRBV27 and TRBJ2-7, with TRBD1 identical over 10 bases. CDR3 length: 14 amino acids. Germline CDR1 is MNHEY and CDR2 is SMNVEV (reference sequence). The J segment lost 4 bases and the V segment lost 5 bases, leaving 5 bases of the junction unmatched. This chain's CDR3 is CASSPRTGGYEQYV. For the CDR3, the DNA is TGTGCCAGCAGTCCCCGGACAGGGGGGTACGAGCAGTACGTC.

The chain carries TRBV2 and TRBJ2-5; 9 bases map to TRBD2. The CDR3 sequence is 14 residues long. Germline trimming cut 4 bases from V and 3 bases from J; bases unmatched to any gene: 3. The germline V gene has CDR1 SNHLY and CDR2 FYNNEI. CDR3: CASSAASGEETQYF. CDR3 coding DNA: TGTGCCAGCAGTGCGGCTAGCGGGGAAGAGACCCAGTACTTC.

The rearrangement uses TRBV5-1 and TRBJ2-4, with 10 nucleotides matching TRBD1. The CDR3 loop spans 19 amino acids. Trimming removed 0 bases from V and 9 bases from J; junction bases left unmatched: 18. Germline CDR1 is SGHRS and CDR2 is YFSETQ. CDR3 nucleotide sequence: TGCGCCAGCAGCTTGGGGACAGGGGGATTTCAAGGGGCCAGCAGCATTCAGTACTTC. Its protein product is CASSLGTGGFQGASSIQYF.

The CDR3 region has the DNA TGTGCCAGCAGTTTACTCGGGGGCAGGCAAATTCCTGAAGCTTTCTTT. This encodes CASSLLGGRQIPEAFF. The chain is built from TRBV28 and TRBJ1-1; perhaps TRBD1 as D (6 bases). The germline V gene encodes CDR1 MDHEN and CDR2 SYDVKM. CDR3 length equals 16 residues. The germline V and J ends were trimmed by 2 bases and 6 bases, with 19 bases remaining between them.

The rearrangement uses TRBV11-3 and TRBJ2-3, with 7 bases fitting TRBD2. V was pared by 1 base and J by 6 bases, with 10 bases of the junction left unmatched. Germline V gene data show CDR1 as SGHNT and CDR2 as YENEEA. There are 16 residues in the CDR3. As DNA, the CDR3 is TGTGCCAGCAGCTTAGGTTCCGGGGGGTCACGGGATACGCAGTATTTT. Protein: CASSLGSGGSRDTQYF.

This clone was observed a single time. The V and J genes are TRBV29-1 and TRBJ2-3; no clear D gene. Germline values: CDR1 SQVTM, CDR2 ANQGSEA. V was cut by 4 bases and J by 2 bases, with 10 bases left in between. The CDR3 runs to 13 residues. CDR3 amino acids: CSVGLALTDTQYF. As DNA, the CDR3 is TGCAGCGTTGGGTTGGCCCTCACAGATACGCAGTATTTT.